This T cell receptor (beta chain) originates from a study of vaccination effects on CD4 cells after COVID-19. The assay was immunoSEQ multiplex PCR, and TCRdb's table has in-frame clones only and misses some. The sample has around 63,000 clones; 60% to 80% are singletons. Within the ViraFEST assay, antigen-specific CD4+ T cells underwent expansion with viral peptide pools prior to sequencing. The culture ran for about 11 days, and then CD4+ T cells were isolated. Having tested negative for nucleocapsid antibodies, the vaccine recipients showed no prior SARS-CoV-2 infection. This CDR3 is built from 16 residues. J was trimmed by 0 bases and V by 4 bases; bases with no gene match: 6. In germline, CDR1 is PRHDT, CDR2 FYEKMQ (reference sequence). About this clone itself: The antigen remains undetermined.

The sequence derives from a human donor who received a COVID-19 vaccine. The rearrangement links TRBV13 to TRBJ1-2; 9 bases map to TRBD1. The sequences come from CD4+ T cells from PBMCs cultured with HCoV-OC43 spike peptides, collected before COVID-19 vaccination. The subset here: HCoV-OC43 spike overlapping peptide pool stimulation. The chain's CDR3 is CASSSGDRVANYGYTF. The CDR3 region has the DNA TGTGCCAGCAGCTCCGGGGACAGGGTAGCTAACTATGGCTACACCTTC.